This T cell receptor beta chain appears in the sequencing data of a study of monozygotic twins with inflammatory bowel disease. TCRdb reprocessed the 5' RACE reads; each CDR3 protein has one entry and no DNA is given. This sample's clone table lists about 420,000 distinct CDR3 sequences. Regarding this clonotype: The antigen is not known.

This CDR3 has 13 residues. Germline CDR1 is SNHLY and CDR2 is FYNNEI. Study-wide findings and caveats: Twins with IBD had fewer clonotypes in common with others than healthy twins, particularly during disease activity.

V usage is TRBV2 and J usage is TRBJ2-3; there is no DNA to check the TCRdb D call of TRBD1. This sequence originates from a human donor with ulcerative colitis or Crohn's disease, or a healthy co-twin of an affected twin (not recorded which). The material sequenced was blood. CDR3 in amino acids: CASRTGGADTQYF.